These T cell receptor beta chains were read from a single sample in a study of blood T cell repertoires in COVID-19. The repertoire was sequenced with immunoSEQ multiplex PCR; TCRdb's copy has only in-frame clones and lacks some. In the table there are about 98,000 clones, about 91% of which are singletons. Material: peripheral blood. Receptor source: a man younger than 35 with acute or convalescent COVID-19. Each CDR3 is given with its conserved first and last residue. The D gene is left open where the match is weak. Expanded clones get a size class; other rows say once, few or many, or leave the size out.

>-|TRBJ1-2|TRBD1|TRBV19
CASSTDRASGYTF
TGTGCCAGTAGTACGGACAGGGCATCCGGCTACACCTTC
>-|TRBJ2-3|-|TRBV6-1
CASSESPFYTDTQYF
TGTGCCAGCAGTGAAAGCCCTTTTTACACAGATACGCAGTATTTT
>-|TRBJ1-4|-|TRBV10-3
CAISESSHLSPATNEKLFF
TGTGCCATCAGTGAGAGCTCCCATCTTTCCCCTGCAACTAATGAAAAACTGTTTTTT
>-|TRBJ2-7|TRBD1|TRBV6-5
CASRLIRDSYEQYF
TGTGCCAGCAGGCTTATCAGGGACAGTTACGAGCAGTACTTC
>-|TRBJ2-3|-|TRBV5-1
CASSLALDTDTQYF
TGCGCCAGCAGCTTGGCACTAGACACAGATACGCAGTATTTT
>-|TRBJ1-1|-|TRBV11-2
CASSLRQVPNTEAFF
TGTGCCAGCAGCTTGAGACAGGTTCCGAACACTGAAGCTTTCTTT
>-|TRBJ2-4|-|TRBV13
CASSSGQYLAKNIQYF
TGTGCCAGCAGCTCCGGACAGTACCTAGCCAAAAACATTCAGTACTTC
>-|TRBJ2-2|-|TRBV11-3
CASSVERGTGELFF
TGTGCCAGCAGCGTGGAGCGTGGTACCGGGGAGCTGTTTTTT
>few|TRBJ2-3|TRBD1|TRBV19
CASSIGQGTDTQYF
TGTGCCAGTAGTATCGGACAGGGCACAGATACGCAGTATTTT
>-|TRBJ1-1|-|TRBV7-2
CASSLFADYEAFF
TGTGCCAGCAGCTTATTTGCAGACTATGAAGCTTTCTTT
>-|TRBJ1-1|TRBD1|TRBV5-4
CASGAGQGAGGTEAFF
TGTGCCAGCGGAGCGGGACAGGGCGCGGGGGGCACTGAAGCTTTCTTT
>-|TRBJ1-4|-|TRBV12-5
CASGTQRQGGEKLFF
TGTGCTAGTGGTACCCAAAGGCAGGGAGGTGAAAAACTGTTTTTT
>-|TRBJ1-2|TRBD1|TRBV12-3/TRBV12-4
CASSLGQGDGYTF
TGTGCCAGCAGCTTGGGACAGGGCGATGGCTACACCTTC
>-|TRBJ1-4|-|TRBV30
CAWSVQVVPREKLFF
TGTGCCTGGAGTGTACAGGTAGTCCCTAGAGAAAAACTGTTTTTT
>-|TRBJ1-1|TRBD1|TRBV6-6
CASNTRQGRNTEAFF
TGTGCCAGCAACACGCGACAGGGGAGGAACACTGAAGCTTTCTTT
>-|TRBJ2-7|-|TRBV23-1
CASSQSVYSFYEQYF
TGCGCCAGCAGTCAATCTGTCTACAGCTTCTACGAGCAGTACTTC
>once|TRBJ2-5|-|TRBV11-2
CASSAEAYQETQYF
TGTGCCAGCAGCGCCGAGGCATACCAAGAGACCCAGTACTTC
>-|TRBJ2-1|TRBD2|TRBV24-1
CATGDGLDTSEQFF
TGTGCCACCGGGGACGGACTAGATACAAGTGAGCAGTTCTTC
>few|TRBJ2-1|-|TRBV6-4
CASSDQGNPYNEQFF
TGTGCCAGCAGTGACCAGGGGAACCCCTACAATGAGCAGTTCTTC
>-|TRBJ2-3|-|TRBV7-2
CAEGGASSTDTQYF
TGTGCCGAGGGGGGGGCCTCTAGCACAGATACGCAGTATTTT
>once|TRBJ1-4|-|TRBV3-1/TRBV3-2
CASSQDGGGEKLFF
TGTGCCAGCAGCCAAGATGGGGGAGGGGAAAAACTGTTTTTT
>-|TRBJ2-7|TRBD2|TRBV10-2
CASSGTSGYEQYF
TGCGCCAGCAGTGGGACTAGCGGCTACGAGCAGTACTTC
>once|TRBJ1-6|TRBD1|TRBV27
CASSLPGQGSPLHF
TGTGCCAGCAGTTTACCGGGACAGGGGTCACCCCTCCACTTT
>-|TRBJ2-7|-|TRBV5-5
CASSLASYEQYF
TGTGCCAGCAGCTTGGCCAGCTACGAGCAGTACTTC
>-|TRBJ1-1|-|TRBV27
CASSPQGASGAFF
TGTGCCAGCAGTCCCCAAGGGGCTTCTGGAGCTTTCTTT
>once|TRBJ1-1|TRBD1|TRBV18
CASSPTGGTEAFF
TGTGCCAGCTCACCGACAGGGGGCACTGAAGCTTTCTTT
>few|TRBJ2-7|TRBD1|TRBV6-5
CASRPAVQGNYEQYF
TGTGCCAGCAGGCCTGCCGTACAGGGGAACTACGAGCAGTACTTC
>-|TRBJ2-2|TRBD2|TRBV4-2
CASSQEGLAGVTGELFF
TGTGCCAGCAGCCAAGAAGGGCTAGCGGGGGTCACCGGGGAGCTGTTTTTT
>-|TRBJ2-2|-|TRBV19
CASSPYQDSAKGELFF
TGTGCCAGTAGTCCCTACCAGGACAGTGCCAAGGGGGAGCTGTTTTTT
>-|TRBJ2-5|-|TRBV5-6
CASSLVGGSGETQYF
TGTGCCAGCAGCTTGGTTGGGGGCTCCGGGGAGACCCAGTACTTC
>-|TRBJ2-7|-|TRBV11-2
CASSLVFGLSSYEQYF
TGTGCCAGCAGCTTAGTGTTCGGTCTGAGCTCCTACGAGCAGTACTTC
>-|TRBJ2-1|-|TRBV9
CASSRLSAASSYNEQFF
TGTGCCAGCAGCCGCCTCTCGGCAGCTAGCTCCTACAATGAGCAGTTCTTC
>once|TRBJ2-7|-|TRBV24-1
CATSDSFPSYEQYF
TGTGCCACCAGTGATTCCTTTCCCTCCTACGAGCAGTACTTC
>-|TRBJ2-1|-|TRBV5-8
CASSRSNEQFF
TGTGCCAGCAGCCGTAGTAATGAGCAGTTCTTC
>-|TRBJ2-1|-|TRBV11-2
CASSWPGRQSGEQFF
TGTGCCAGCAGCTGGCCGGGCCGACAGTCGGGTGAGCAGTTCTTC